This T cell receptor (beta chain) was recovered during a study of graft-versus-host responses after intestinal transplantation. Study as a whole: Tacrolimus plus steroids were given to all recipients for roughly three years, preceded by anti-thymocyte globulin induction.

The germline gives CDR1 SGDLS, CDR2 YYNGEE. Deletions cut 4 bases from V and 1 base from J, with 27 bases between. CDR3 length equals 20 residues. Sequencing used immunoSEQ multiplex PCR; TCRdb keeps in-frame clones, though not all of them. The profile covers around 13,000 clones, with roughly 93% appearing a single time and approximately 4.8% taken by the ten largest. Comment on this clone: Its antigen is unknown.

Study conclusions and caveats: Declining HvG levels early post-transplant were linked to peak circulating GvH clone levels.

The TCR comes from a human patient who received an intestinal transplant, so some T cells may come from the graft donor. This chain connects TRBV9 to TRBJ1-5, with D perhaps TRBD1 (6 bases). The material was PBMCs, obtained 1032 days after intestinal transplantation. The CDR3 reads CASSPVSTGKGSLSNQPQHF. The CDR3 region has the DNA TGTGCCAGCAGCCCCGTAAGTACAGGGAAGGGCTCTTTAAGCAATCAGCCCCAGCATTTT.